These 18 T cell receptor beta chains were all obtained from the same sample, sequenced in a study of shared clonotypes between healthy human individuals. Generated by immunoSEQ multiplex PCR, the TCRdb table keeps only in-frame clones and is missing some. The sample shows around 650,000 clones, around 96% of them seen only once. As defined, naive CD8 cells were CD45RO-negative and positively selected for CCR7, with terminally differentiated effector memory CD45RA+ cells excluded. Sequencing was performed on naive CD8+ T cells sorted from blood. The receptor set was obtained from a woman in her thirties in good health.

The gene calls are TRBV5-1 and TRBJ2-4; D may be TRBD2 (9 bases). Between the trimmed V and J ends, which lost 0 bases and 0 bases, there was a span of 31 bases. Germline loops: CDR1 SGHRS, CDR2 YFSETQ. There are 23 residues in the CDR3. This chain's CDR3 is CASSLEPRGRGLAGWRAKNIQYF. In DNA, the CDR3 is TGCGCCAGCAGCTTGGAGCCCAGGGGGCGAGGGCTAGCGGGATGGCGAGCCAAAAACATTCAGTACTTC.

This chain connects TRBV14 to TRBJ1-2; D remains unclear. The CDR3 runs 14 residues. Germline V gene sequence: CDR1 SGHDN, CDR2 FVKESK. V gave up 4 bases and J gave up 5 bases, with 14 bases separating them. The CDR3 sequence is CASSPGLFSYGYTF. CDR3 bases: TGTGCCAGCAGCCCCGGACTCTTTTCGTATGGCTACACCTTC.

This chain joins TRBV4-1 and TRBJ2-7; D unclear. Trimming took off 4 bases at V and 2 bases at J, with 12 bases between the two ends. Germline loops: CDR1 MGHRA, CDR2 YSYEKL. This CDR3 has 14 residues. The CDR3 region is CASSPRDTTYEQYF. The CDR3 bases are TGCGCCAGCAGCCCCCGAGACACCACCTACGAGCAGTACTTC.

The count of this clone is one. The gene calls are TRBV7-2 and TRBJ2-7; possible D gene TRBD1, 7 bases. The CDR3 is 13 residues long. Trimming stripped 4 bases from V and 7 bases from J, with 14 bases between. The germline gives CDR1 SGHTA, CDR2 FQGNSA. CDR3 sequence reads: CASSYGTAGEQYF. The CDR3 coding sequence is TGTGCCAGCAGCTACGGGACAGCGGGTGAGCAGTACTTC.

The chain links TRBV6-1 to TRBJ2-3, with D unclear. The CDR3 extends over 15 amino acids. Trimming removed 2 bases from V and 6 bases from J, with 15 bases in between. CDR1 is MNHNS and CDR2 is SASEGT in the germline V gene. Here the CDR3 DNA reads TGTGCCAGCAGTGAACCCCCCGCCTTCCCCGATACGCAGTATTTT. It translates to CASSEPPAFPDTQYF.

The CDR3 nucleotides are TGCGCCAGCAGACAGGGATTGGGGGAGACCCAGTACTTC. It is translated as CASRQGLGETQYF. This sequence joins TRBV5-1 and TRBJ2-5, with a possible D match to TRBD1 (6 bases). CDR3 length: 13 amino acids. Germline assignment: CDR1 SGHRS and CDR2 YFSETQ. The V end lost 5 bases, the J end lost 5 bases, and 13 bases lay between the germline ends.

V usage is TRBV9 and J usage is TRBJ2-1, with D unclear. The germline CDR1 and CDR2 sequences are SGDLS and YYNGEE. The V gene lost 4 bases and the J gene lost 6 bases, with 11 bases spanning the gap. The CDR3 length is 13 residues. CDR3 DNA sequence: TGTGCCAGCAGCCCTGCAGGACCCAATGAGCAGTTCTTC. Amino acids: CASSPAGPNEQFF.

The rearrangement uses TRBV27 and TRBJ1-2; TRBD1 matches 10 bases. CDR3 length: 16 amino acids. Germline V gene data show CDR1 as MNHEY and CDR2 as SMNVEV (reference sequence). Losses at the gene ends were 8 bases for V and 3 bases for J; bases not matched to a gene: 12. The CDR3, as DNA: TGTGCCAGCGTAGGGACAGGGGCAAACCTTGACTATGGCTACACCTTC. Translated, it gives CASVGTGANLDYGYTF.

The chain employs TRBV7-6 and TRBJ2-7; maybe TRBD2 (7 bases). The V and J ends lost 5 bases and 2 bases respectively, with 16 bases between them. This CDR3 is 15 amino acids long. Germline CDR1 SGHVS, CDR2 FNYEAQ. CDR3 protein: CASSQGRDGTYEQYF. Here the CDR3 DNA reads TGTGCCAGCAGCCAGGGGAGGGACGGAACCTACGAGCAGTACTTC.

The J gene is TRBJ2-7, the V gene TRBV4-1; D perhaps matches TRBD1 (6 bases). There are 14 residues in the CDR3. From germline, CDR1 is MGHRA and CDR2 YSYEKL. V was clipped by 1 base and J by 6 bases, with 13 bases between them. Written as DNA, the CDR3 is TGCGCCAGCAGCCAAGTTTCAGGGGTAGGCGAGCAGTACTTC. Translating it yields CASSQVSGVGEQYF.

The V and J genes are TRBV30 and TRBJ2-5; 7 nucleotides agree with TRBD2. V shed 6 bases and J 4 bases; nucleotides not matched to a gene: 20. Germline CDR1 GTSNPN, CDR2 SVGIG (reference sequence). CDR3 size: 17 residues. The CDR3 protein is CACGSCGSWEGLETQYF. CDR3 bases: TGTGCCTGCGGGTCTTGCGGGAGTTGGGAGGGGCTAGAGACCCAGTACTTC.

The rearrangement uses TRBV11-2 and TRBJ2-7; D is possibly TRBD1 (5 bases). Trimming took off 1 base at V and 6 bases at J, with 7 bases between the two ends. Per germline, CDR1 SGHAT and CDR2 FQNNGV. This CDR3 spans 12 amino acids. CDR3 DNA sequence: TGTGCCAGCAGCTTAGGGGGCCCCGAGCAGTACTTC. Its protein product is CASSLGGPEQYF.

The count of this clone is one. The chain combines TRBV5-6 with TRBJ2-7; TRBD2 aligns across 7 bases. Germline trimming cut 3 bases from V and 4 bases from J; bases unmatched to any gene: 4. This CDR3 contains 13 residues. Germline V CDR1 and CDR2: SGHDT, YYEEEE. CDR3 nucleotide sequence: TGTGCCAGCAGCTCAGCGGGGCAGTACGAGCAGTACTTC. Protein product: CASSSAGQYEQYF.

The CDR3 DNA sequence: TGTGCCAGCAGCTTAGACCCGTCCGGGGAGCTGTTTTTT. Its protein product is CASSLDPSGELFF. The V call is TRBV11-2, the J call TRBJ2-2; D not certain. From germline, CDR1 is SGHAT and CDR2 FQNNGV. The CDR3 consists of 13 residues. V gave up 0 bases and J gave up 6 bases, with 5 bases separating them.

The V and J genes are TRBV11-2 and TRBJ1-1; D is unclear. The V end lost 5 bases, the J end lost 8 bases, and 12 bases lay between the germline ends. Germline CDR1 is SGHAT and CDR2 is FQNNGV. The CDR3 covers 12 residues. CDR3 nucleotides: TGTGCCAGCAGCCCCGGGTGGGCCGAAGCTTTCTTT. Protein sequence: CASSPGWAEAFF.

The rearrangement links TRBV19 to TRBJ2-7; a possible D gene is TRBD1 (5 bases). Germline assignment: CDR1 LNHDA and CDR2 SQIVND (reference sequence). The CDR3 runs 14 residues. V was pared by 4 bases and J by 3 bases, with 13 bases between. The CDR3 bases are TGTGCCAGTAGTACACCCAGGGATAACTACGAGCAGTACTTC. Its translation is CASSTPRDNYEQYF.

V gene TRBV29-1 combines with J gene TRBJ2-7, with TRBD1 identical over 9 bases. CDR3 length: 12 residues. The ends lost 7 bases at V and 3 bases at J; junction bases unmatched: 4. CDR1 is SQVTM and CDR2 is ANQGSEA in the germline V gene. CDR3 DNA sequence: TGCAGCGGTGGGACAGGGTTCTACGAGCAGTACTTC. It encodes CSGGTGFYEQYF.

The J gene is TRBJ2-2, the V gene TRBV29-1; 8 bases are a match to TRBD1. CDR1 is SQVTM and CDR2 is ANQGSEA in the germline V gene. The junction had 10 bases not matched to a gene; V was cut back by 6 bases and J by 7 bases. This CDR3 is built from 14 residues. In DNA, the CDR3 is TGCAGCGTAGAGGAGGACAGGGCTGGCGGGGAGCTGTTTTTT. Translation gives CSVEEDRAGGELFF.